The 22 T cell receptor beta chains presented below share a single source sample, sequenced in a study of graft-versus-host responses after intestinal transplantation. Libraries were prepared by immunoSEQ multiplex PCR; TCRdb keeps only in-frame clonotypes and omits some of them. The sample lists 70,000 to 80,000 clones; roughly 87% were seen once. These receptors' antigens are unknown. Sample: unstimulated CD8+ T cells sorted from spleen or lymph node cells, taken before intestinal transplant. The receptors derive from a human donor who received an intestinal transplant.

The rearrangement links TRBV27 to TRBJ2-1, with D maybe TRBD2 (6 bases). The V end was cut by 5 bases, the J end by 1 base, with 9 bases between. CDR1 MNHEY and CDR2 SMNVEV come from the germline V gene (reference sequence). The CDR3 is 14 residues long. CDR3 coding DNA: TGTGCCAGCAGTGGCGCGGGGTCCTACAATGAGCAGTTCTTC. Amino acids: CASSGAGSYNEQFF.

The CDR3 loop is CASSQEGGSRVAFF. The CDR3 bases are TGCGCCAGCAGCCAAGAGGGAGGATCCCGGGTAGCTTTCTTT. The rearrangement joins TRBV4-1 to TRBJ1-1, with D hard to call. With 0 bases removed from V and 10 bases from J, the gap between germline ends came to 15 bases. In germline, CDR1 is MGHRA, CDR2 YSYEKL. The CDR3 totals 14 residues.

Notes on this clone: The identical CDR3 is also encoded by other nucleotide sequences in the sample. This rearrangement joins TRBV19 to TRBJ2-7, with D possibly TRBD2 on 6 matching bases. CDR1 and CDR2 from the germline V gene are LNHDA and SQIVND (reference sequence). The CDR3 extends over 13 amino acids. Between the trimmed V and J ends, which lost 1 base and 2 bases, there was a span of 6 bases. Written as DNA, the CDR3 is TGTGCCAGTAGTATAGGGGGGGCCTACGAGCAGTACTTC. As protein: CASSIGGAYEQYF.

The CDR3 region is CASSVEGGGTGGITVPGELFF. In DNA, the CDR3 is TGTGCCAGCAGCGTAGAGGGAGGGGGGACAGGGGGCATTACTGTTCCCGGGGAGCTGTTTTTT. The chain couples TRBV9 to TRBJ2-2; 12 positions agree with TRBD1. After removal of 0 bases from V and 6 bases from J, the junction contained 18 bases not matched to a gene. Per the germline V gene, CDR1 is SGDLS and CDR2 is YYNGEE. The CDR3 sequence is 21 residues long.

DNA of the CDR3: TGTGCTAGTGCCCCCAAAGGGGGAGTCGGGGAGCTGTTTTTT. Translated, it gives CASAPKGGVGELFF. The chain is built from TRBV12-5 and TRBJ2-2; weak D call: TRBD1 (6 bases). Per germline, CDR1 LGHNT and CDR2 FRNRAP. V dropped 7 bases and J dropped 7 bases, with 16 bases sitting between them. The CDR3 has 14 residues.

CDR3 sequence: CASSSRGGEELFF. CDR3 coding DNA: TGTGCCAGCAGCTCTCGGGGGGGGGAGGAGCTGTTTTTT. The rearrangement joins TRBV7-8 to TRBJ2-2; 8 bases are a match to TRBD2. Germline loops: CDR1 SGHVS, CDR2 FQNEAQ. The CDR3 is made up of 13 amino acids. V shed 4 bases, J shed 10 bases, and the junction held 5 bases outside the gene matches.

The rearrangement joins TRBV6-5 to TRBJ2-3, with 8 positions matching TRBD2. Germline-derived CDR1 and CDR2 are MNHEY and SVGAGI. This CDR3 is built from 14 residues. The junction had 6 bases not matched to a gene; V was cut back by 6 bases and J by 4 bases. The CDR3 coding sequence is TGTGCCAGCAGCACCGGGGGGGGGTCAGATACGCAGTATTTT. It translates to CASSTGGGSDTQYF.

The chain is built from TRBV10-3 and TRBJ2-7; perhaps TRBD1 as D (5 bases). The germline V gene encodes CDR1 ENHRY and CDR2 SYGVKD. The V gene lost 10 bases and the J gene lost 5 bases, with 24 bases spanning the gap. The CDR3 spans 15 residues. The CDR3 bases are TGTGCCACCAACACTCCAGGGAAGGGTACGGACGAGCAGTACTTC. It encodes CATNTPGKGTDEQYF.

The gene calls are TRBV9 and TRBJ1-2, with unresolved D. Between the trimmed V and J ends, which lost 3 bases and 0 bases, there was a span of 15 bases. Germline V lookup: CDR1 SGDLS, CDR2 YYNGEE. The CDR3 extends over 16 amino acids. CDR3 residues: CASSADSTEANYGYTF. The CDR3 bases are TGTGCCAGCAGCGCCGACTCGACTGAAGCTAACTATGGCTACACCTTC.

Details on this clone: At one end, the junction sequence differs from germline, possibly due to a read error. The CDR3 loop reads CAGRREDYNEQFF. DNA for the CDR3: TGTGCCGGCAGGCGGGAGGATTACAATGAGCAGTTCTTC. The rearrangement uses TRBV2 and TRBJ2-1, with TRBD2 identical over 8 bases. CDR3 length: 13 residues. Per the germline V gene, CDR1 is SNHLY and CDR2 is FYNNEI.

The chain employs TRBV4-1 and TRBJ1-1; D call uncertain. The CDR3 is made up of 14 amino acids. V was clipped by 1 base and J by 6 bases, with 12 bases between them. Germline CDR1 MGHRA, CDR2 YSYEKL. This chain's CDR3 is CASSQVEVRPEAFF. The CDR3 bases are TGCGCCAGCAGCCAAGTTGAGGTAAGGCCTGAAGCTTTCTTT.

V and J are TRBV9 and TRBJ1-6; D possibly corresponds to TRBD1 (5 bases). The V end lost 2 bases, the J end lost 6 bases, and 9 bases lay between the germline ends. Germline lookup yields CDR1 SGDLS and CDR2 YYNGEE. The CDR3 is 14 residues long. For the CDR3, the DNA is TGTGCCAGCAGCGTTTCAGGGCTTAATTCACCCCTCCACTTT. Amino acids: CASSVSGLNSPLHF. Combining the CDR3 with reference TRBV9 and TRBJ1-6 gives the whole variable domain DSGVTQTPKHLITATGQRVTLRCSPRSGDLSVYWYQQSLDQGLQFLIQYYNGEERAKGNILERFSAQQFPDLHSELNLSSLELGDSALYFCASSVSGLNSPLHFGNGTRLTVT.

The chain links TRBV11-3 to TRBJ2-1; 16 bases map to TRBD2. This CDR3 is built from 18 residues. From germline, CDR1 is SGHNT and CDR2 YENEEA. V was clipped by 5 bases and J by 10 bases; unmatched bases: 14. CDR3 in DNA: TGTGCCAGCAGCCCCCCCGGGACTAGCGGGGGGGCCTTCGGGGAGCAGTTCTTC. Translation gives CASSPPGTSGGAFGEQFF.

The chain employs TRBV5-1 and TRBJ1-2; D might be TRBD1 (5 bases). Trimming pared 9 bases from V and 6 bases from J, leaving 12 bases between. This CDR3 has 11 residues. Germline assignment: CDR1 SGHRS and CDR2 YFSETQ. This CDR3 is CATTGGDGYTF. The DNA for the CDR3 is TGCGCCACTACGGGGGGAGATGGCTACACCTTC.

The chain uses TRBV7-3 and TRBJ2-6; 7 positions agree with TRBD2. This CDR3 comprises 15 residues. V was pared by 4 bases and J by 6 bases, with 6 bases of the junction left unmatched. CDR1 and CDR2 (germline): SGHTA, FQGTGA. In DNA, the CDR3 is TGTGCCAGCAGCTCATCGGGGGGTGAGGCCAACGTCCTGACTTTC. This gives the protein CASSSSGGEANVLTF.

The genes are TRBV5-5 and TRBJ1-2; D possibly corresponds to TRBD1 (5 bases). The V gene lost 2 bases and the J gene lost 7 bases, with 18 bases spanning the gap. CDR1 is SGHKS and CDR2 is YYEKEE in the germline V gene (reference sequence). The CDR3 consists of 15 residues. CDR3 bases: TGTGCCAGCAGCTTTTCTCAGGGTGCTCCCTTTGGCTACACCTTC. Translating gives CASSFSQGAPFGYTF. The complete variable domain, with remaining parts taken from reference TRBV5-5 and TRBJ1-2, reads DAGVTQSPTHLIKTRGQQVTLRCSPISGHKSVSWYQQVLGQGPQFIFQYYEKEERGRGNFPDRFSARQFPNYSSELNVNALLLGDSALYLCASSFSQGAPFGYTFGSGTRLTVV.

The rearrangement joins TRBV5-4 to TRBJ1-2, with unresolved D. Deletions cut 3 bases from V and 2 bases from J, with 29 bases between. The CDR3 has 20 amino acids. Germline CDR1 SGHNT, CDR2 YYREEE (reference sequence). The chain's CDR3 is CASSSGNTYNTRSLNYGYTF. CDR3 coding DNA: TGTGCCAGCAGCTCGGGGAACACCTACAACACAAGGAGTTTGAACTATGGCTACACCTTC.

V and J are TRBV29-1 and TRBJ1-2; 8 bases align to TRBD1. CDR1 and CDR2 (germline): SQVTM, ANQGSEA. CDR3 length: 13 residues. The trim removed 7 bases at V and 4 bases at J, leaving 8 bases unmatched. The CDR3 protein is CSGSGGVGYGYTF. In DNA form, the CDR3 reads TGCAGCGGATCAGGGGGCGTTGGCTATGGCTACACCTTC.

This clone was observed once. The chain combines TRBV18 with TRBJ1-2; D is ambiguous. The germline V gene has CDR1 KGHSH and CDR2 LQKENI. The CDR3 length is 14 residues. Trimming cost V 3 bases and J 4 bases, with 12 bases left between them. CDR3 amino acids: CASSPPPGGYGYTF. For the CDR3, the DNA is TGTGCCAGCTCACCGCCCCCCGGCGGCTATGGCTACACCTTC.

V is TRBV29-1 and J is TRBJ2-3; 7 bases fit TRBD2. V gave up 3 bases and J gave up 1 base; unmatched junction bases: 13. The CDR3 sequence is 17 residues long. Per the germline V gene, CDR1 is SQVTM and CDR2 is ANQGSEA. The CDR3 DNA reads TGCAGCGTTGAGCGACCCTCAGCGGGGCCCCGCACAGATACGCAGTATTTT. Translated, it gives CSVERPSAGPRTDTQYF.

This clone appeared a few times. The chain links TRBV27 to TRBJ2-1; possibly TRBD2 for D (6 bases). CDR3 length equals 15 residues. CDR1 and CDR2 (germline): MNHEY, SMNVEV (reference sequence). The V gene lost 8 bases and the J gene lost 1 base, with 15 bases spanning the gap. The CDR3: CASSPLGGSYNEQFF. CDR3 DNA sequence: TGTGCCAGCTCCCCTCTGGGGGGATCCTACAATGAGCAGTTCTTC.

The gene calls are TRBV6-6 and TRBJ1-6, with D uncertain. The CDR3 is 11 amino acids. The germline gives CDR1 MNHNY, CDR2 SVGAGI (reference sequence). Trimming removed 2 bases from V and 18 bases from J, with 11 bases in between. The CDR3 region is CASSYGDVAHF. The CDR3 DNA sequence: TGTGCCAGCAGTTACGGAGACGTGGCCCACTTT.